The T cell receptor beta chain described here comes from a study of cytomegalovirus exposure and HLA in healthy donors. Study results and limitations: As confirmed in vitro, a few CMV-associated chains were specific for CMV antigens. CMV serostatus was the sole immune exposure data available. Later analysis identified about 17,000 TCR beta sequences associated with HLA alleles, using a false discovery rate threshold of 0.05.

Note on this clone: The antigen is undetermined.

Healthy bone marrow donors formed the donor group. PCR amplification relied on 60 Vbeta primers (plus 13 Jbeta primers). Produced via immunoSEQ multiplex PCR; TCRdb's table is partial and in-frame only. The table shows tens of thousands of clones, with around 80% occurring only once. This receptor was identified in a male donor in good health and CMV-seronegative. The sequenced sample was PBMCs.

The chain's CDR3 is CASSYTGQGTEAFF. In nucleotides, the CDR3 is TGTGCCAGCAGTTACACCGGACAGGGCACTGAAGCTTTCTTT. This rearrangement joins TRBV2 to TRBJ1-1; TRBD1 matches 8 bases. Germline CDR1 SNHLY, CDR2 FYNNEI. The CDR3 loop spans 14 amino acids. Losses at the gene ends were 5 bases for V and 4 bases for J; bases not matched to a gene: 6.